The clone carrying this T cell receptor (beta chain) turned up a few times. The antigen is not known. This record belongs to a study of beta chain features in type 1 diabetes. Turning to the study itself: Sorted cells from all samples, numbering about 98 million, were examined.

Investigators reverse transcribed all isolated RNA, so they sequenced expressed TCRB transcripts. TCRdb's copy holds only in-frame clones and misses some; the assay was immunoSEQ multiplex PCR. The sample shows 900,000 or so clones, roughly 17% of them seen only once. CD45RO/CCR7/CD25/CD127/CD95/CD27 sorting isolated CD4+ naive, central memory, regulatory and stem cell-like memory cells. Study-level points and caveats: All four CD4+ subsets from Type 1 diabetes patients carried moderately but significantly shorter TCRB CDR3s. PCR may have favored shorter templates equally in patients and controls.

Sequenced sample: naive CD4+ T cells from blood. The sequence derives from a woman between 18 and 30 years old in good health.

This chain's CDR3 is CASSLATLGTLGGELFF. CDR3 DNA sequence: TGTGCCAGCAGCTTGGCCACTTTGGGGACGCTGGGCGGGGAGCTGTTTTTT. This chain uses TRBV5-4 with TRBJ2-2; either TRBD1 or TRBD2 may fit D (5 bases each). Per the germline V gene, CDR1 is SGHNT and CDR2 is YYREEE (reference sequence). The length of the CDR3 is 17 residues. Between the trimmed V and J ends, which lost 0 bases and 7 bases, there was a span of 19 bases.